Listed below are T cell receptor beta chains from one sample, sequenced in a study of vaccination effects on CD4 cells after COVID-19. Antigen specificity for these receptors is unknown. Produced via immunoSEQ multiplex PCR; TCRdb's table is partial and in-frame only. This table holds about 52,000 clones, more than 70% found once. The sequences come from CD4+ T cells from PBMCs cultured with HCoV-OC43 spike peptides, collected before COVID-19 vaccination. Every receptor here comes from a human donor who received a COVID-19 vaccine. CDR3s include the opening cysteine and the closing phenylalanine or tryptophan. Fields, in order: V gene, D gene, clone size, J gene, CDR3 protein, CDR3 DNA. The D gene is left open where the match is weak. Some rows have no size entry. The others give once, few or many, or a class for an expanded clone.

v_gene: TRBV12-5
d_gene: .
abundance: .
j_gene: TRBJ2-2
CDR3aa: CASGLIKDGRGYTGELFF
CDR3nt: TGTGCTAGTGGTTTGATTAAGGATGGTAGAGGGTACACCGGGGAGCTGTTTTTT

v_gene: TRBV27
d_gene: TRBD2
abundance: few
j_gene: TRBJ2-2
CDR3aa: CASSFLAGGFVAGELFF
CDR3nt: TGTGCCAGCAGTTTCCTCGCGGGGGGTTTTGTAGCCGGGGAGCTGTTTTTT

v_gene: TRBV6-2/TRBV6-3
d_gene: .
abundance: .
j_gene: TRBJ1-5
CDR3aa: CASSYGRNSNQPQHF
CDR3nt: TGTGCCAGCAGTTACGGGCGGAATAGCAATCAGCCCCAGCATTTT

v_gene: TRBV3-1/TRBV3-2
d_gene: TRBD1
abundance: .
j_gene: TRBJ1-1
CDR3aa: CASSLRDRAFF
CDR3nt: TGTGCCAGCAGCCTACGGGACAGGGCTTTCTTT

v_gene: TRBV7-2
d_gene: .
abundance: .
j_gene: TRBJ1-1
CDR3aa: CASSSGRAFTEAFF
CDR3nt: TGTGCCAGCAGCTCAGGGAGGGCCTTCACTGAAGCTTTCTTT

v_gene: TRBV3-1/TRBV3-2
d_gene: .
abundance: .
j_gene: TRBJ2-3
CDR3aa: CASSYPTDTQYF
CDR3nt: TGTGCCAGCAGCTATCCCACAGATACGCAGTATTTT

v_gene: TRBV9
d_gene: TRBD1
abundance: once
j_gene: TRBJ1-1
CDR3aa: CASSVDGQGGTEAFF
CDR3nt: TGTGCCAGCAGCGTAGACGGACAGGGGGGCACTGAAGCTTTCTTT

v_gene: TRBV7-3
d_gene: .
abundance: few
j_gene: TRBJ2-2
CDR3aa: CASSLQANTGELFF
CDR3nt: TGTGCCAGCAGCTTACAGGCGAACACCGGGGAGCTGTTTTTT

v_gene: TRBV18
d_gene: .
abundance: .
j_gene: TRBJ1-5
CDR3aa: CASSGLRDQPQHF
CDR3nt: TGTGCCAGCTCAGGACTCAGGGATCAGCCCCAGCATTTT

v_gene: TRBV10-1
d_gene: .
abundance: .
j_gene: TRBJ1-1
CDR3aa: CASSDPPRAEAFF
CDR3nt: TGCGCCAGCAGTGACCCTCCGCGGGCTGAAGCTTTCTTT

v_gene: TRBV30
d_gene: .
abundance: .
j_gene: TRBJ1-5
CDR3aa: CAWGGRYNQPQHF
CDR3nt: TGTGCCTGGGGGGGACGGTACAATCAGCCCCAGCATTTT

v_gene: TRBV27
d_gene: TRBD2
abundance: once
j_gene: TRBJ2-5
CDR3aa: CASSLSLGTRAPETQYF
CDR3nt: TGTGCCAGCAGTTTATCGCTCGGGACTAGGGCTCCGGAGACCCAGTACTTC

v_gene: TRBV6-5
d_gene: .
abundance: .
j_gene: TRBJ1-2
CDR3aa: CASKSDSNYGYTF
CDR3nt: TGTGCCAGCAAATCGGACAGTAACTATGGCTACACCTTC

v_gene: TRBV5-6
d_gene: .
abundance: .
j_gene: TRBJ2-1
CDR3aa: CASSYRQDPYNEQFF
CDR3nt: TGTGCCAGCAGCTACCGACAGGACCCCTACAATGAGCAGTTCTTC

v_gene: TRBV18
d_gene: .
abundance: few
j_gene: TRBJ1-5
CDR3aa: CASSPQSGAQPQHF
CDR3nt: TGTGCCAGCTCACCACAAAGCGGGGCTCAGCCCCAGCATTTT

v_gene: TRBV6-5
d_gene: .
abundance: .
j_gene: TRBJ2-5
CDR3aa: CASIWGKTQYF
CDR3nt: TGTGCCAGCATCTGGGGGAAGACCCAGTACTTC

v_gene: TRBV3-1/TRBV3-2
d_gene: .
abundance: .
j_gene: TRBJ1-3
CDR3aa: CASQRSGNTIYF
CDR3nt: TGTGCCAGCCAGCGCTCTGGAAACACCATATATTTT

v_gene: TRBV30
d_gene: .
abundance: once
j_gene: TRBJ2-4
CDR3aa: CAWSAYEGNIQYF
CDR3nt: TGTGCCTGGAGTGCTTACGAGGGGAACATTCAGTACTTC

v_gene: TRBV5-1
d_gene: .
abundance: .
j_gene: TRBJ2-2
CDR3aa: CASSLASSSGGGELFF
CDR3nt: TGCGCCAGCAGCTTGGCCTCGTCGAGCGGTGGCGGGGAGCTGTTTTTT

v_gene: TRBV5-4
d_gene: .
abundance: .
j_gene: TRBJ2-3
CDR3aa: CASSLAGASSDTQYF
CDR3nt: TGTGCCAGCAGCTTGGCCGGGGCTAGCTCAGATACGCAGTATTTT

v_gene: TRBV4-2
d_gene: .
abundance: .
j_gene: TRBJ1-6
CDR3aa: CASSQDTPREINYNSPLHF
CDR3nt: TGTGCCAGCAGCCAAGATACTCCCAGGGAGATAAATTATAATTCACCCCTCCACTTT

v_gene: TRBV9
d_gene: .
abundance: few
j_gene: TRBJ1-1
CDR3aa: CASSGPGNLNTEAFF
CDR3nt: TGTGCCAGCAGCGGTCCAGGGAACTTGAACACTGAAGCTTTCTTT

v_gene: TRBV6-5
d_gene: .
abundance: .
j_gene: TRBJ1-2
CDR3aa: CASTTPGGLNYGYTF
CDR3nt: TGTGCCAGCACCACGCCCGGGGGCCTTAACTATGGCTACACCTTC

v_gene: TRBV5-1
d_gene: .
abundance: .
j_gene: TRBJ2-1
CDR3aa: CASSLEQGVGNEQFF
CDR3nt: TGCGCCAGCAGCTTGGAACAGGGCGTCGGCAATGAGCAGTTCTTC

v_gene: TRBV7-8
d_gene: .
abundance: .
j_gene: TRBJ2-3
CDR3aa: CASSLAGTASTDTQYF
CDR3nt: TGTGCCAGCAGCTTAGCTGGGACGGCTAGCACAGATACGCAGTATTTT

v_gene: TRBV6-4
d_gene: .
abundance: .
j_gene: TRBJ1-1
CDR3aa: CASRQQTNTEAFF
CDR3nt: TGTGCCAGCAGACAACAGACGAACACTGAAGCTTTCTTT

v_gene: TRBV9
d_gene: TRBD1
abundance: once
j_gene: TRBJ1-4
CDR3aa: CASTTGDRGLTNEKLFF
CDR3nt: TGTGCCAGCACCACCGGGGACAGGGGGCTGACTAATGAAAAACTGTTTTTT